Presented here are 30 T cell receptor beta chains from one specimen sequenced in a study of blood T cell repertoires in COVID-19. Data came from immunoSEQ multiplex PCR; TCRdb stores just in-frame clones and leaves some out. This table has about 75,000 clones, roughly 88% appearing once. The sample comprised peripheral blood. The receptor source for this set is a human donor in a cohort sampled during active COVID-19.

The gene calls are TRBV3-1 (or the pseudogene TRBV3-2) and TRBJ2-1, with 16 bases fitting TRBD2. The V gene end was trimmed by 4 bases and the J gene end by 6 bases; junction bases not matched to a gene: 9. This CDR3 has 18 residues. CDR1 and CDR2 (germline): LGHDT, YNNKEL (reference sequence). This chain's CDR3 is CASSLGTSGGAWVNEQFF. The CDR3 nucleotides are TGTGCCAGCAGCCTCGGGACTAGCGGGGGGGCCTGGGTCAATGAGCAGTTCTTC.

The chain couples TRBV4-1 to TRBJ1-1, with 7 nucleotides matching TRBD1. Germline CDR1 is MGHRA and CDR2 is YSYEKL. The CDR3 spans 16 residues. Unmatched junction bases numbered 8, after V lost 2 bases and J lost 2 bases. The CDR3 region has the DNA TGCGCCAGCAGCCAACAGACCGGGACAGCTAACACTGAAGCTTTCTTT. It is translated as CASSQQTGTANTEAFF.

The chain recombines TRBV6-5 with TRBJ1-6; 7 nucleotides line up with TRBD1. The trim removed 6 bases at V and 5 bases at J, leaving 4 bases unmatched. The CDR3 consists of 14 residues. The V gene's germline CDR1 is MNHEY and CDR2 SVGAGI. The CDR3 reads CASSIQGNNSPLHF. DNA of the CDR3: TGTGCCAGCAGCATACAGGGGAATAATTCACCCCTCCACTTT.

By sample share, this clone is medium-sized. The chain links TRBV27 to TRBJ2-1, with D possibly being TRBD2 (5 bases). The CDR3 extends over 13 amino acids. Trimming stripped 3 bases from V and 4 bases from J, with 7 bases between. Germline CDR1 MNHEY, CDR2 SMNVEV (reference sequence). The CDR3 loop is CASSLRLYNEQFF. The CDR3 nucleotides are TGTGCCAGCAGTTTGCGACTATACAATGAGCAGTTCTTC.

The rearrangement uses TRBV29-1 and TRBJ2-1, with 7 bases aligning to TRBD2. Per the germline V gene, CDR1 is SQVTM and CDR2 is ANQGSEA. V shed 4 bases, J shed 7 bases, and the junction held 10 bases outside the gene matches. There are 14 residues in the CDR3. Here the CDR3 reads CSVVGGGVGNEQFF. The CDR3 DNA sequence: TGCAGCGTTGTAGGTGGGGGGGTTGGGAATGAGCAGTTCTTC.

This chain joins TRBV20-1 and TRBJ2-1; D is undetermined. V lost 3 bases to trimming and J lost 6 bases, with 9 bases between them. Looked up from germline, CDR1 is DFQATT and CDR2 is SNEGSKA (reference sequence). This CDR3 region has 12 residues. CDR3 in DNA: TGCAGTGCTAGTGACGACACCAATGAGCAGTTCTTC. It specifies CSASDDTNEQFF.

The CDR3: CASSQDRVSNQPQHF. CDR3 coding DNA: TGCGCCAGCAGCCAAGACAGGGTAAGCAATCAGCCCCAGCATTTT. This rearrangement joins TRBV4-3 to TRBJ1-5; TRBD1 is a possible D gene (5 bases). Germline V gene sequence: CDR1 LGHNA, CDR2 YSLEER. V was shortened by 0 bases and J by 1 base, with 7 bases between the two germline ends. The CDR3 length is 15 residues.

V and J are TRBV4-3 and TRBJ2-3; 8 nucleotides align to TRBD2. This CDR3 spans 19 amino acids. The germline V gene has CDR1 LGHNA and CDR2 YSLEER. The junction had 15 bases not matched to a gene; V was cut back by 0 bases and J by 4 bases. The DNA of the CDR3 is TGCGCCAGCAGCCAAGAACCCCCCAGGAGCGGGAGAGTGGCAGATACGCAGTATTTT. It codes for CASSQEPPRSGRVADTQYF.

This clone was recorded a few times. V and J are TRBV2 and TRBJ1-1; weak D call: TRBD1 (6 bases). The V end lost 4 bases, the J end lost 2 bases, and 14 bases lay between the germline ends. The germline V gene has CDR1 SNHLY and CDR2 FYNNEI. This CDR3 has 15 residues. CDR3 nucleotide sequence: TGTGCCAGCAGTGGACGGGACACGACTAACACTGAAGCTTTCTTT. This translates into CASSGRDTTNTEAFF.

The rearrangement joins TRBV27 to TRBJ1-5, with 9 positions matching TRBD1. Germline V CDR1 and CDR2: MNHEY, SMNVEV (reference sequence). The CDR3 is 14 residues long. V was clipped by 5 bases and J by 5 bases; unmatched bases: 4. The CDR3 nucleotides read TGTGCCAGCAGTCCCGACAGGGGGTATCAGCCCCAGCATTTT. Translation gives CASSPDRGYQPQHF.

V and J are TRBV11-2 and TRBJ1-1; D unclear. Germline values: CDR1 SGHAT, CDR2 FQNNGV. V gave up 1 base and J gave up 0 bases, with 12 bases separating them. This CDR3 is built from 16 residues. CDR3 DNA: TGTGCCAGCAGCTTAGTATATGGAGGGATGAACACTGAAGCTTTCTTT. It is translated as CASSLVYGGMNTEAFF.

This chain connects TRBV24-1 to TRBJ2-3; 9 positions match TRBD1. The CDR3 spans 15 residues. The V and J ends lost 3 bases and 7 bases, in that order; junction bases with no gene match: 7. Germline loops: CDR1 KGHDR, CDR2 SFDVKD. CDR3: CATSDPGTGQNTQYF. In nucleotides, the CDR3 is TGTGCCACCAGTGATCCGGGGACAGGGCAAAATACGCAGTATTTT.

The chain links TRBV29-1 to TRBJ2-2; D perhaps matches TRBD1 (5 bases). The CDR3 is 13 amino acids. CDR1 SQVTM and CDR2 ANQGSEA come from the germline V gene. With 7 bases removed from V and 1 base from J, the gap between germline ends came to 10 bases. This CDR3 is CSGRQMNTGELFF. CDR3 sequence (DNA): TGCAGCGGTAGACAGATGAACACCGGGGAGCTGTTTTTT.

In the case of this clone: This same CDR3 is encoded by further DNA sequences in the sample. The chain couples TRBV7-2 to TRBJ2-7; D is unclear. This CDR3 comprises 13 residues. Trimming shortened V by 4 bases and J by 3 bases, and 10 bases separated the two germline ends. Germline CDR1 SGHTA, CDR2 FQGNSA. The CDR3 reads CASSSIANYEQYF. The CDR3 DNA reads TGTGCCAGCAGCTCGATAGCTAACTACGAGCAGTACTTC.

The gene calls are TRBV19 and TRBJ2-7; 9 nucleotides align to TRBD2. Germline trimming cut 7 bases from V and 5 bases from J; bases unmatched to any gene: 6. The CDR3 has 13 amino acids. Germline assignment: CDR1 LNHDA and CDR2 SQIVND (reference sequence). The CDR3 DNA sequence: TGTGCCAGTAATGGCGGGGGGGCCCACGAGCAGTACTTC. This sequence encodes CASNGGGAHEQYF.

The V call is TRBV27, the J call TRBJ2-7, with 13 bases fitting TRBD2. The J segment lost 4 bases and the V segment lost 8 bases, leaving 5 bases of the junction unmatched. CDR1 MNHEY and CDR2 SMNVEV come from the germline V gene (reference sequence). The CDR3 sequence is 14 residues long. The CDR3 spells CASGLAGASYEQYF. DNA of the CDR3: TGTGCCAGCGGACTAGCGGGAGCTTCGTACGAGCAGTACTTC.

The chain carries TRBV5-4 and TRBJ2-7, with TRBD2 identical over 7 bases. V lost 1 base, J lost 7 bases, and 8 bases stayed unmatched. Germline-derived CDR1 and CDR2 are SGHNT and YYREEE (reference sequence). The CDR3 spans 14 residues. CDR3 region: CASSLIGSAGEQYF. CDR3 DNA sequence: TGTGCCAGCAGCTTGATAGGCTCAGCGGGGGAGCAGTACTTC.

This rearrangement joins TRBV13 to TRBJ2-7; 9 positions match TRBD1. The germline V gene has CDR1 PRHDT and CDR2 FYEKMQ (reference sequence). The trim removed 4 bases at V and 4 bases at J, leaving 11 bases unmatched. The CDR3 spans 16 residues. The CDR3 protein is CASSWPGGTGSYEQYF. Written as DNA, the CDR3 is TGTGCCAGCAGCTGGCCTGGGGGGACAGGGTCATACGAGCAGTACTTC.

This chain joins TRBV5-4 and TRBJ2-1; TRBD2 matches at 8 bases. The junction had 6 bases not matched to a gene; V was cut back by 0 bases and J by 7 bases. Germline V gene sequence: CDR1 SGHNT, CDR2 YYREEE (reference sequence). The CDR3 has 15 amino acids. CDR3 amino acids: CASSLGLAFKNEQFF. The DNA for the CDR3 is TGTGCCAGCAGCTTGGGACTAGCGTTTAAGAATGAGCAGTTCTTC.

V usage is TRBV7-9 and J usage is TRBJ1-6, with D possibly matching TRBD1 (5 bases). This CDR3 is built from 15 residues. Germline assignment: CDR1 SEHNR and CDR2 FQNEAQ (reference sequence). Trimming left V 0 bases short and J 9 bases short, with 12 bases between. The CDR3 protein is CASSLAQGHGSPLHF. CDR3 DNA sequence: TGTGCCAGCAGCTTAGCCCAGGGCCATGGTTCACCCCTCCACTTT.

This chain connects TRBV21-1 to TRBJ2-3; the table calls TRBD2, which could not be checked here. TRBV21-1 is tagged as a pseudogene. CDR3 size: 17 residues. Here the CDR3 reads CASIPPGRGPSGDTQYF. The CDR3 DNA reads TGTGCCAGCATTCCGCCGGGACGGGGGCCTAGCGGAGATACGCAGTATTTT.

V gene TRBV4-2 combines with J gene TRBJ1-5, with D hard to call. The CDR3 runs 13 residues. With 0 bases removed from V and 6 bases from J, the gap between germline ends came to 6 bases. The germline V gene encodes CDR1 LGHNA and CDR2 YNFKEQ. The CDR3, as DNA: TGTGCCAGCAGCCAAGATTTATTTCAGCCCCAGCATTTT. It specifies CASSQDLFQPQHF.

The chain employs TRBV6-5 and TRBJ2-3; D is possibly TRBD2 (5 bases). Germline assignment: CDR1 MNHEY and CDR2 SVGAGI. The CDR3 covers 14 residues. V was cut by 6 bases and J by 2 bases, with 12 bases left in between. CDR3 region: CASSPLENTDTQYF. The DNA for the CDR3 is TGTGCCAGCAGCCCACTAGAAAACACAGATACGCAGTATTTT.

This clone was observed once. The rearrangement uses TRBV11-2 and TRBJ2-7; TRBD1 matches 9 bases. This CDR3 comprises 12 residues. Trimming at V came to 5 bases and at J to 9 bases, leaving 5 bases not matched to a gene. From germline, CDR1 is SGHAT and CDR2 FQNNGV. The CDR3 protein is CASSAGTGRQYF. CDR3 bases: TGTGCCAGCAGCGCCGGGACAGGGCGGCAGTACTTC. Together with reference TRBV11-2 and TRBJ2-7, the CDR3 gives the full variable domain: EAGVAQSPRYKIIEKRQSVAFWCNPISGHATLYWYQQILGQGPKLLIQFQNNGVVDDSQLPKDRFSAERLKGVDSTLKIQPAKLEDSAVYLCASSAGTGRQYFGPGTRLTVT.

This clone was found once. The gene calls are TRBV28 and TRBJ2-3, with TRBD2 matching 7 bases. CDR3 length: 16 residues. Germline values: CDR1 MDHEN, CDR2 SYDVKM. J gave up 1 base and V 8 bases, and 12 bases lay outside the gene matches. In DNA, the CDR3 is TGTGCCAGCGGGTTGACTAGCCTCCTTGGCACAGATACGCAGTATTTT. Encoded protein: CASGLTSLLGTDTQYF.

The chain combines TRBV28 with TRBJ2-1; 13 nucleotides line up with TRBD2. The CDR3 covers 16 residues. From germline, CDR1 is MDHEN and CDR2 SYDVKM. V lost 6 bases, J lost 2 bases, and 4 bases stayed unmatched. CDR3 protein: CASRQGLAGPYNEQFF. Here the CDR3 DNA reads TGTGCCAGCAGGCAGGGACTAGCGGGGCCCTACAATGAGCAGTTCTTC.

This clone was counted a single time. The chain uses TRBV2 and TRBJ2-7, with 10 bases lining up with TRBD1. The CDR3 spans 15 residues. Trimming cost V 6 bases and J 3 bases; bases outside gene matches: 8. The germline CDR1 and CDR2 sequences are SNHLY and FYNNEI. The CDR3 sequence: CASRINRDRGYEQYF. The CDR3 bases are TGTGCCAGCAGGATTAACCGGGACAGGGGCTACGAGCAGTACTTC.

The chain couples TRBV2 to TRBJ1-6, with D perhaps matching TRBD1 (5 bases). V was cut by 3 bases and J by 2 bases, with 17 bases left in between. This CDR3 has 18 residues. The germline CDR1 and CDR2 sequences are SNHLY and FYNNEI. In DNA form, the CDR3 reads TGTGCCAGCAGTGAGCAGGGAATTGTAGGGGCCTATAATTCACCCCTCCACTTT. Amino acid sequence: CASSEQGIVGAYNSPLHF. Looking up the rest from reference TRBV2 and TRBJ1-6 gives the full variable domain: EPEVTQTPSHQVTQMGQEVILRCVPISNHLYFYWYRQILGQKVEFLVSFYNNEISEKSEIFDDQFSVERPDGSNFTLKIRSTKLEDSAMYFCASSEQGIVGAYNSPLHFGNGTRLTVT.

This clone was recorded only once. The rearrangement links TRBV19 to TRBJ2-7; tentative D call: TRBD2 (7 bases). The CDR3 is 15 amino acids. Trimming removed 1 base at V and 3 bases at J, with 13 bases between. Per the germline V gene, CDR1 is LNHDA and CDR2 is SQIVND (reference sequence). The CDR3 nucleotides read TGTGCCAGTAGTATAGCGGGGGGCATAAGCTACGAGCAGTACTTC. Its translation is CASSIAGGISYEQYF.

V is TRBV10-3 and J is TRBJ2-7, with 8 nucleotides matching TRBD1. The V segment lost 2 bases and the J segment 6 bases; nucleotides outside the gene matches: 9. In germline, CDR1 is ENHRY, CDR2 SYGVKD. CDR3 length equals 15 residues. As DNA, the CDR3 is TGTGCCATCAGTGAGATGGCCGGACAGGGAGCCGAGCAGTACTTC. Translating gives CAISEMAGQGAEQYF.